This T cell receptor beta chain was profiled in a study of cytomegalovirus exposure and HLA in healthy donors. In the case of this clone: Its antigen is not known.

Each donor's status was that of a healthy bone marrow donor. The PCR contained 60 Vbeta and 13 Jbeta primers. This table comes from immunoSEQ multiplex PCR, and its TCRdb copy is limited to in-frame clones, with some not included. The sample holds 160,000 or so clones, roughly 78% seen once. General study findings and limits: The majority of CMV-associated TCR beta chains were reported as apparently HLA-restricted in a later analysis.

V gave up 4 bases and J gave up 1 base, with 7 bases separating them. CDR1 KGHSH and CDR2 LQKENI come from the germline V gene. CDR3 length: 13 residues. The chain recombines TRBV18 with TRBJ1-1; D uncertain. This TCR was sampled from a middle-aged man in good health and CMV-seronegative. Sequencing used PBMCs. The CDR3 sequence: CASSRTTNTEAFF. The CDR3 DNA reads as TGTGCCAGCTCACGAACTACGAACACTGAAGCTTTCTTT. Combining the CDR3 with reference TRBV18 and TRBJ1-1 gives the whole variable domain NAGVMQNPRHLVRRRGQEARLRCSPMKGHSHVYWYRQLPEEGLKFMVYLQKENIIDESGMPKERFSAEFPKEGPSILRIQQVVRGDSAAYFCASSRTTNTEAFFGQGTRLTVV.